This T cell receptor (beta chain) was sequenced for a study of response to subunit inactivated influenza vaccine. Study observations and caveats: The authors proposed limited new T cell recruitment per seasonal influenza vaccination.

This clonotype was recorded many times. What it recognizes is unknown. This CDR3 is built from 14 residues. CDR1 LGHDT and CDR2 YNNKEL come from the germline V gene (reference sequence). V lost 5 bases to trimming and J lost 1 base, with 12 bases between them. TCRdb fed the RT-PCR reads into MiXCR, producing one record per CDR3 protein. The table has approximately 570,000 distinct CDR3 sequences, about 8% seen once; the top ten hold 10% to 15%. The chain uses TRBV3-1 and TRBJ2-7; TRBD1 is a possible D gene (7 bases). This receptor was identified in a man aged 45 to 70 who received an inactivated influenza vaccine. The sequenced sample was PBMCs from blood, obtained 23 months after vaccination. The CDR3 nucleotides read TGTGCCAGCAGCGGAGGGACAGCTTCCTACGAGCAGTACTTC. Translating gives CASSGGTASYEQYF.